The clone carrying this T cell receptor beta chain was detected a few times. This record comes from a study of CD8 T cells in ankylosing spondylitis. The trim removed 3 bases at V and 4 bases at J, leaving 8 bases unmatched. Germline V CDR1 and CDR2: MNHEY, SMNVEV (reference sequence). The CDR3 totals 16 residues. TCRdb reanalysed the 5' RACE reads using MiXCR and keeps one entry per CDR3 protein. The sample shows over 100,000 distinct CDR3 sequences, about 6.5% of them seen only once. Sequencing was performed on blood, either unsorted or a sorted T cell fraction (not recorded which). The chain employs TRBV27 and TRBJ2-3; TRBD2 aligns across 9 bases. This clonotype was sampled from a male donor with ankylosing spondylitis or in good health (not recorded which). The CDR3 DNA reads as TGTGCCAGCAGTTTCTCGCGGGGGGGCCTCGCAGATACGCAGTATTTT. Translation: CASSFSRGGLADTQYF.